Below, one T cell receptor (beta chain) is given with its context. The CDR3 length is 14 residues. Germline values: CDR1 KGHSH, CDR2 LQKENI. Trimming removed 3 bases at V and 4 bases at J, with 9 bases between. The method was immunoSEQ multiplex PCR; TCRdb's version includes in-frame clones alone and lacks a portion of them. The table has 150,000 to 200,000 clones, roughly 94% seen once. The data originate from a study of T cell responses to AZD1222 COVID-19 vaccine. This receptor was obtained from an adult in good health. This sequence joins TRBV18 and TRBJ2-2; D is unresolved. The sample consisted of peripheral blood, taken on day 0 of AZD1222 vaccination. The CDR3 is CASSPLTSTGELFF. The CDR3, as DNA: TGTGCCAGCTCACCCCTCACCTCCACCGGGGAGCTGTTTTTT.